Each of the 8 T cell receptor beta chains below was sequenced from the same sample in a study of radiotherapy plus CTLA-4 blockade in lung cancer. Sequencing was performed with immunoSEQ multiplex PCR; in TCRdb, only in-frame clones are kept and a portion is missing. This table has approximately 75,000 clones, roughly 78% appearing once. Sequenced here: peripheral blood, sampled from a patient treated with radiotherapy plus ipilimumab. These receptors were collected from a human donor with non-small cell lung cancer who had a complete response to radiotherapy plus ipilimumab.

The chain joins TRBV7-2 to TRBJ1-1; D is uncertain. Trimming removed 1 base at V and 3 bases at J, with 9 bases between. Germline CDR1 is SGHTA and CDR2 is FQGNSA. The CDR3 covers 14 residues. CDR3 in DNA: TGTGCCAGCAGCTTAGTCGCTAGATACACTGAAGCTTTCTTT. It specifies CASSLVARYTEAFF.

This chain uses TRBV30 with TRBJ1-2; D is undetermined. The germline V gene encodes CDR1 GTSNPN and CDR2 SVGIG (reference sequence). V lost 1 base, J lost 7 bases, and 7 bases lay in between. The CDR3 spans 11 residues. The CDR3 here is CAWSDSGGYTF. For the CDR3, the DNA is TGTGCCTGGAGTGATAGCGGTGGCTACACCTTC.

The DNA for the CDR3 is TGTGCCAGCAGCTTTGGGGGGGCCAACACCGGGGAGCTGTTTTTT. Translated: CASSFGGANTGELFF. The chain links TRBV7-9 to TRBJ2-2, with D possibly being TRBD2 (7 bases). Trimming removed 3 bases at V and 2 bases at J, with 10 bases between. Germline values: CDR1 SEHNR, CDR2 FQNEAQ (reference sequence). There are 15 residues in the CDR3.

This chain's CDR3 is CASSEGRDRLNTEAFF. DNA of the CDR3: TGTGCCAGCAGTGAAGGCCGGGACAGATTAAACACTGAAGCTTTCTTT. The V gene is TRBV2, the J gene TRBJ1-1; 7 nucleotides line up with TRBD1. Germline assignment: CDR1 SNHLY and CDR2 FYNNEI. The CDR3 contains 16 residues. Losses at the gene ends were 1 base for V and 2 bases for J; bases not matched to a gene: 7.

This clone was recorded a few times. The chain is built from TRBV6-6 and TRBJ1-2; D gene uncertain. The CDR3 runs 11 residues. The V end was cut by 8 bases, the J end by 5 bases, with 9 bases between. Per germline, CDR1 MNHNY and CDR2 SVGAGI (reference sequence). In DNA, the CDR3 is TGTGCCAGCCGATTCTCTTATGGCTACACCTTC. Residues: CASRFSYGYTF.

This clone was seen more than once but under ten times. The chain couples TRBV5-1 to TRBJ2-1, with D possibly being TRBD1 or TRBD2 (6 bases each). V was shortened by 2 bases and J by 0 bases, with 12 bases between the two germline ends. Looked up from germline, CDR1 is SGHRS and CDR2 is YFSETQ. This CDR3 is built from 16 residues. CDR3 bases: TGCGCCAGCAGCTTAGGAGGGGGGTCCTCCTACAATGAGCAGTTCTTC. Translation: CASSLGGGSSYNEQFF.

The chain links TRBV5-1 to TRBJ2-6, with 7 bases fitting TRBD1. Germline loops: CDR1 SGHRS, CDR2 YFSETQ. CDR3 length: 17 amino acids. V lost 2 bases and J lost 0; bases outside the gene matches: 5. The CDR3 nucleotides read TGCGCCAGCAGCTTAGGGACAGTTAGCTCTGGGGCCAACGTCCTGACTTTC. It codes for CASSLGTVSSGANVLTF.

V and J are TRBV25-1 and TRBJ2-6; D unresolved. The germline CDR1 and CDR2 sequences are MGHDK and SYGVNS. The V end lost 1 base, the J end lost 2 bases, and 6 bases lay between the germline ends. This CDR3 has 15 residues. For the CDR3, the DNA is TGTGCCAGCAGTGAATGGCAGCCTGGGGCCAACGTCCTGACTTTC. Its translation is CASSEWQPGANVLTF.